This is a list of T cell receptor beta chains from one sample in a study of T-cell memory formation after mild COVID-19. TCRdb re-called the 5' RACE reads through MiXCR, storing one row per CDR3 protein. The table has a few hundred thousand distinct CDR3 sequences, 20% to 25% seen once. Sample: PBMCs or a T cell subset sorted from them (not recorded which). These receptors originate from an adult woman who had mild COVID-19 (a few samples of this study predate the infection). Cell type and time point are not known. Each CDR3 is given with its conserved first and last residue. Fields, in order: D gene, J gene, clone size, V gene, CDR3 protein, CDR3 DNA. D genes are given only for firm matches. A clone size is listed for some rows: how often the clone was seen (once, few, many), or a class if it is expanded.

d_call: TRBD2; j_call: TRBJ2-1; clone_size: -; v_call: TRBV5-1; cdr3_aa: CASSWVLAGNEQFF; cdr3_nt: TGCGCCAGCAGCTGGGTACTAGCGGGAAATGAGCAGTTCTTC
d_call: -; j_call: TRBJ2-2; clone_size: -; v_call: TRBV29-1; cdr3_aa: CSVMTDTGELFF; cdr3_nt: TGCAGCGTCATGACAGACACCGGGGAGCTGTTTTTT
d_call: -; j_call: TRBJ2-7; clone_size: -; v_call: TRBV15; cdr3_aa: CATSRDQGGGYAYEQYF; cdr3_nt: TGTGCCACCAGCAGAGATCAGGGCGGGGGCTACGCCTACGAGCAGTACTTC
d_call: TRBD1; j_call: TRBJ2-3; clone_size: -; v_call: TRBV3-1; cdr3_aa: CASRLGQGPDTQYF; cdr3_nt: TGTGCCAGCAGACTCGGACAGGGGCCAGATACGCAGTATTTT
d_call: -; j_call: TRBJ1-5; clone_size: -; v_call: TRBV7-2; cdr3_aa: CASSLHRQDPQPQHF; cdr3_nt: TGTGCCAGCAGCTTACACCGACAGGATCCTCAGCCCCAGCATTTT
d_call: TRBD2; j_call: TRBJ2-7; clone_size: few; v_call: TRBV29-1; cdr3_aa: CSVEGDVGLAGIYEQYF; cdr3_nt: TGCAGCGTTGAGGGGGATGTGGGACTAGCGGGAATTTACGAGCAGTACTTC
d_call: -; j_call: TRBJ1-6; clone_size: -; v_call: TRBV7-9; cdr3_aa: CASKKAGHDSPLHF; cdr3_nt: TGTGCCAGCAAAAAGGCAGGTCACGATTCACCCCTCCACTTT
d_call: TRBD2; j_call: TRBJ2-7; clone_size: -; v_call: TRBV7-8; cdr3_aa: CASSPDRLAGGHEQYF; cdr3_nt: TGTGCCAGCAGCCCCGATAGACTAGCGGGAGGTCACGAGCAGTACTTC
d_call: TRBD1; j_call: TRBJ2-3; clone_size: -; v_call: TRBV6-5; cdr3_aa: CASSYSGTGSSADTQYF; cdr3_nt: TGTGCCAGCAGTTACTCGGGGACAGGGAGTTCCGCAGATACGCAGTATTTT
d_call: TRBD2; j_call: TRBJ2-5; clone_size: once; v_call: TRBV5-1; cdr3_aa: CASSFSSGGVETQYF; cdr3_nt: TGCGCCAGCAGCTTTTCTAGCGGAGGGGTAGAGACCCAGTACTTC
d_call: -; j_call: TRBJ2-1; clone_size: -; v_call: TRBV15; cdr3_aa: CATSRDFGNNEQFF; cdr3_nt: TGTGCCACCAGCAGAGATTTTGGGAACAATGAGCAGTTCTTC
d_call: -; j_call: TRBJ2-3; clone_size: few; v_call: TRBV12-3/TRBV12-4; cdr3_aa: CASSLGAGTQYF; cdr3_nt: TGTGCCAGCAGTTTAGGGGCAGGTACGCAGTATTTT
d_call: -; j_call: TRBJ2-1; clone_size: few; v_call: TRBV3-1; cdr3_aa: CASSQNGDTYNEQFF; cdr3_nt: TGTGCCAGCAGCCAAAATGGGGACACCTACAATGAGCAGTTCTTC
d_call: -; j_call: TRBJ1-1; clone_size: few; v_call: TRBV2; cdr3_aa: CASSEKRFPNTEAFF; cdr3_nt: TGTGCCAGCAGTGAAAAGCGGTTTCCGAACACTGAAGCTTTCTTT
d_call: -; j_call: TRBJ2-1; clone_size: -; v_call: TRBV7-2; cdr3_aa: CASSLAERGYNEQFF; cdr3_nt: TGTGCCAGCAGCTTAGCTGAGCGAGGGTACAATGAGCAGTTCTTC